This paragraph covers one TCR beta chain sequence. Per the original data handling: Amplifying reference gene primers gave estimates of nucleated cell counts. Sequencing used immunoSEQ multiplex PCR; TCRdb keeps in-frame clones, though not all of them. The DNA gave D and trimming, while V, J and clone size come from that table. The sample has fewer than 250,000 clones, about four fifths seen once. CDR1 MNHEY and CDR2 SMNVEV come from the germline V gene (reference sequence). The CDR3 runs to 14 residues. The ends were cut back, 4 bases at V and 2 bases at J, with 9 bases in the middle. This entry comes from a study of blood T cell repertoires in COVID-19. Study in general: Both acute and convalescent COVID-19 samples were obtained from the United States, Italy and Spain. T cells, B-cell-depleted T cells, or PBMCs supplied cDNA or gDNA.

The receptor's source is a man aged 50 to 59 with acute or convalescent COVID-19. Source material: peripheral blood. The chain has TRBV27 and TRBJ1-3; no clear D. The CDR3 coding sequence is TGTGCCAGCAGTTCCGGCGGGGCTGGAAACACCATATATTTT. Amino acid sequence: CASSSGGAGNTIYF.